The clone carrying this T cell receptor beta chain was observed a handful of times. Its antigen is not identified. The record originates from a study of human T cells and chemical hapten exposure. General study results and limits: As patch test score rose, PT1 expanded TCR counts tended to rise as well. Significantly greater numbers of large CDR3 similarity clusters came from expanded TCRs than from controls.

Per the germline V gene, CDR1 is SGHVS and CDR2 is FNYEAQ. V lost 2 bases, J lost 9 bases, and 4 bases stayed unmatched. The CDR3 has 15 amino acids. For the library, individual cDNA molecules each received unique molecular identifiers. In the original analysis: Counting gave a median of approximately 97,000 TCRs per sample, with values ranging from roughly 23,224 to 700,000. A single record per CDR3 protein comes from TCRdb applying MiXCR to the RACE reads. None of the V and J calls come from the authors' own analysis; TCRdb made them. The sample records about 54,000 distinct CDR3 sequences, about 9.9% being singletons. Time point reported: patch test 2, 6 weeks after DPC sensitization. The treatment is: therapeutic diphenylcyclopropenone sensitization with weekly scalp DPC.

The clonotype was recovered from a woman aged 45-60 years with alopecia areata. Some clones in this sample may be carry-over from other donors' samples. The starting material was whole blood, obtained in connection with sensitization to the hapten diphenylcyclopropenone (DPC). This chain uses TRBV7-6 with TRBJ2-1; 13 bases line up with TRBD2. The CDR3 sequence is CASSLPGLAGAEQFF. For the CDR3, the DNA is TGTGCCAGCAGCTTACCCGGACTAGCGGGAGCTGAGCAGTTCTTC.